Listed below are T cell receptor beta chains from one sample, sequenced in a study of T-cell reconstitution after alpha-beta-depleted transplantation in children. TCRdb re-called the PCR reads with MiXCR, one entry per CDR3 protein. The table includes about 300,000 distinct CDR3 sequences, roughly 7.8% detected once. The sequences come from peripheral blood, collected 360 days after TCRalphabeta/CD19-depleted stem cell transplant. All receptors come from a female patient aged 2 to 10 who had a stem cell transplant for Fanconi anemia, so the T cells may come from the graft donor. Each CDR3 is given with its conserved first and last residue. A D gene is named only where the DNA matches it firmly. The listing skips clone size in some rows; elsewhere it reads once, few, many or a size class.

abundance	v_gene	d_gene	j_gene	CDR3aa	CDR3nt
many	TRBV5-1	TRBD2	TRBJ2-3	CASSSLLAGSTDTQYF	TGCGCCAGCAGCAGCCTACTAGCGGGGAGCACAGATACGCAGTATTTT
NA	TRBV19	TRBD2	TRBJ2-5	CASRASGQETQYF	TGTGCCAGTAGAGCTAGCGGTCAAGAGACCCAGTACTTC
many	TRBV20-1	TRBD1	TRBJ1-1	CSATTGTVEAFF	TGCAGTGCTACCACCGGGACAGTGGAAGCTTTCTTT
few	TRBV4-2	TRBD2	TRBJ2-4	CASSQDLRGVWSNIQYF	TGTGCCAGCAGCCAAGATCTCCGGGGGGTCTGGAGCAACATTCAGTACTTC
NA	TRBV6-5	NA	TRBJ1-5	CASSYWAPSEQPQHF	TGTGCCAGCAGTTACTGGGCTCCATCGGAACAGCCCCAGCATTTT
many	TRBV20-1	NA	TRBJ1-1	CSARESMNTEAFF	TGCAGTGCTCGAGAGAGCATGAACACTGAAGCTTTCTTT
NA	TRBV12-3/TRBV12-4	NA	TRBJ1-1	CASSFQLGGALPEAFF	TGTGCCAGCAGTTTTCAGTTGGGGGGGGCGCTTCCTGAAGCTTTCTTT
few	TRBV5-1	NA	TRBJ2-5	CASSSGGQTYQETQYF	TGCGCCAGCAGCTCGGGGGGACAAACGTACCAAGAGACCCAGTACTTC
many	TRBV28	NA	TRBJ2-4	CASSLSGIAKNIQYF	TGTGCCAGCAGTTTGTCCGGAATAGCCAAAAACATTCAGTACTTC
many	TRBV12-3/TRBV12-4	TRBD1	TRBJ1-1	CASIRTGGVEAFF	TGTGCCAGCATCCGGACAGGGGGAGTTGAAGCTTTCTTT
many	TRBV28	NA	TRBJ1-4	CASSFIGSTNEKLFF	TGTGCCAGCAGTTTTATAGGTTCAACTAATGAAAAACTGTTTTTT
many	TRBV6-2/TRBV6-3	NA	TRBJ2-1	CASSYGLDEQFF	TGTGCCAGCAGTTACGGCTTAGATGAGCAGTTCTTC
many	TRBV20-1	NA	TRBJ2-5	CSASRAGPLETQYF	TGCAGTGCTAGTCGGGCAGGACCGTTGGAGACCCAGTACTTC
few	TRBV20-1	TRBD1	TRBJ2-7	CSAREHRGRPPYEQYF	TGCAGTGCTAGAGAGCACAGGGGGCGCCCTCCCTACGAGCAGTACTTC
many	TRBV28	TRBD2	TRBJ2-1	CASSPSGRAAGYNEQFF	TGTGCCAGCAGTCCTAGCGGGAGGGCCGCGGGGTACAATGAGCAGTTCTTC
few	TRBV6-6	TRBD1	TRBJ1-2	CASSYFDRDGYTF	TGTGCCAGCAGTTACTTCGACAGGGATGGCTACACCTTC
many	TRBV21-1	NA	TRBJ2-2	CASSTWTGNRIRYTGELFF	TGTGCCAGCAGCACCTGGACAGGGAATCGGATTAGGTACACCGGGGAGCTGTTTTTT
few	TRBV19	NA	TRBJ2-7	CASSLQGPVGEQYF	TGTGCCAGTAGCCTACAGGGCCCCGTAGGGGAGCAGTACTTC
many	TRBV7-2	TRBD2	TRBJ2-3	CASSPGTSGGSTDTQYF	TGTGCCAGCAGCCCGGGGACTAGCGGGGGGTCCACAGATACGCAGTATTTT
many	TRBV20-1	TRBD2	TRBJ2-7	CSASRGGRTPTYEQYF	TGCAGTGCTAGCAGGGGCGGGAGGACCCCTACCTACGAGCAGTACTTC
NA	TRBV2	NA	TRBJ2-3	CASMNGLGTDTQYF	TGTGCCAGCATGAATGGGTTGGGAACAGATACGCAGTATTTT
many	TRBV14	TRBD2	TRBJ2-3	CASSQEQLAGADTQYF	TGTGCCAGCAGCCAAGAGCAACTAGCGGGGGCAGATACGCAGTATTTT
many	TRBV12-3/TRBV12-4	NA	TRBJ2-3	CASSFFRVDTQYF	TGTGCCAGCAGTTTTTTTCGGGTAGATACGCAGTATTTT
NA	TRBV11-3	NA	TRBJ2-2	CASSLDLAGELFF	TGTGCCAGCAGCTTAGATTTGGCCGGGGAGCTGTTTTTT
many	TRBV5-1	NA	TRBJ1-1	CASRVDRPNTEAFF	TGCGCCAGCAGGGTGGACAGACCGAACACTGAAGCTTTCTTT
NA	TRBV3-1	NA	TRBJ2-7	CASSQDLYRGHEQYF	TGTGCCAGCAGCCAAGATCTTTACAGAGGACACGAGCAGTACTTC
few	TRBV25-1	NA	TRBJ2-5	CASIGQGMDQETQYF	TGTGCCAGCATCGGACAAGGGATGGACCAAGAGACCCAGTACTTC
many	TRBV7-9	NA	TRBJ1-1	CASSASLGPEAFF	TGTGCCAGCAGCGCATCATTGGGTCCTGAAGCTTTCTTT